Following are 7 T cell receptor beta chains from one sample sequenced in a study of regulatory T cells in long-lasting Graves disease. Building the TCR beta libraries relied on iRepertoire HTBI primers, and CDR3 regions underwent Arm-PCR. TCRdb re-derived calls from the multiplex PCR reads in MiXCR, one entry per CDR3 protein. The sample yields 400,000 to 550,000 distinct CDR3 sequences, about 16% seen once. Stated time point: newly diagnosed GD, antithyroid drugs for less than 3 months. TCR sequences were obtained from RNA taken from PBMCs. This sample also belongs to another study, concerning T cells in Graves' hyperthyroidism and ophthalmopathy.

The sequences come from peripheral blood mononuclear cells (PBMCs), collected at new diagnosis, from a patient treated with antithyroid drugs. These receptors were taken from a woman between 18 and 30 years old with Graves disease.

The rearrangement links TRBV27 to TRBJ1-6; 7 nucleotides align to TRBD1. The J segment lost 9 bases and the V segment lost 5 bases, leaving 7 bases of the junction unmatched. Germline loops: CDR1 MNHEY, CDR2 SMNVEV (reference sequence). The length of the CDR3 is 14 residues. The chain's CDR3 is CASSRQGGGSPLHF. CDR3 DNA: TGTGCCAGCAGTCGACAGGGAGGAGGTTCACCCCTCCACTTT.

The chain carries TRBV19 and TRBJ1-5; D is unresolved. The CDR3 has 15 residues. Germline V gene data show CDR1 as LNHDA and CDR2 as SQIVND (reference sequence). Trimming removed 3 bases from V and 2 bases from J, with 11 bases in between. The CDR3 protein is CASSIRADGNQPQHF. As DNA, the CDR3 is TGTGCCAGTAGTATTCGGGCAGACGGCAATCAGCCCCAGCATTTT.

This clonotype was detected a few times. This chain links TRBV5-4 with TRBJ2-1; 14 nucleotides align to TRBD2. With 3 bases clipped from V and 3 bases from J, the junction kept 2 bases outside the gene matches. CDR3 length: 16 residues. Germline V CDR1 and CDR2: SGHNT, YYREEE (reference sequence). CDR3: CASSWGLAGVYNEQFF. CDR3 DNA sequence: TGTGCCAGCAGCTGGGGACTAGCGGGAGTCTACAATGAGCAGTTCTTC.

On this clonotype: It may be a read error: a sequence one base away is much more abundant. The CDR3 reads CASTRPRGFKSYNEQFF. In DNA form, the CDR3 reads TGTGCCAGCACCCGACCTAGGGGCTTTAAATCCTACAATGAGCAGTTCTTC. The rearrangement uses TRBV6-1 and TRBJ2-1, with D perhaps TRBD1 (5 bases). Trimming shortened V by 7 bases and J by 1 base, and 20 bases separated the two germline ends. The CDR3 sequence is 17 residues long. Germline lookup yields CDR1 MNHNS and CDR2 SASEGT.

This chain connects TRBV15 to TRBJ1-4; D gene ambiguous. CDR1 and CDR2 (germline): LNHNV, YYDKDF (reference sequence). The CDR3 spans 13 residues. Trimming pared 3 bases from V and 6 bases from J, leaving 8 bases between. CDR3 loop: CATSRADHEKLFF. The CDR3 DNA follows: TGTGCCACCAGCAGGGCAGACCATGAAAAACTGTTTTTT.

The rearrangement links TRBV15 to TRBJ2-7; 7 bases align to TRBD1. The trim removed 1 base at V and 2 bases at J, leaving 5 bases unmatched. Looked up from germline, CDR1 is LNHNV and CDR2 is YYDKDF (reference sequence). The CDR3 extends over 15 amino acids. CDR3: CATSRGGQQPYEQYF. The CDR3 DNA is TGTGCCACCAGCAGAGGGGGACAGCAGCCCTACGAGCAGTACTTC.

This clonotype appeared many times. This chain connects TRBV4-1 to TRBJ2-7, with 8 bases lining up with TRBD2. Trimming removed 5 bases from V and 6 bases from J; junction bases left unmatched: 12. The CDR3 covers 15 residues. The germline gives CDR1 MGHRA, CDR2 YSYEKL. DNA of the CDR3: TGCGCCAGCAGCAGAACGGGACTAGGTCGCGGCGAGCAGTACTTC. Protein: CASSRTGLGRGEQYF.